The sequence of this TCR beta chain was determined in a study of OX40 agonist ivuxolimab in advanced cancers. Overall study findings and caveats: Average numbers of expanded clones were greater in CD8+ T cells than in CD4+. CD4+ and CD8+ blood T cells expanded clonally by week 6 at 0.1 to 3.0 mg/kg.

Samples of blood were obtained at baseline, on cycle 4 day 1, and on cycle 7 day 1. The V gene end was trimmed by 9 bases and the J gene end by 1 base; junction bases not matched to a gene: 5. Germline-derived CDR1 and CDR2 are KGHSH and LQKENI. CDR3 length equals 13 residues. Clones were sequenced by immunoSEQ multiplex PCR, and TCRdb holds only the in-frame ones, with some missing. The sample includes around 63,000 clones, 80% to 90% seen only once; the top ten take 11%. Notes on this clone: Its target is not known.

The J gene is TRBJ1-1, the V gene TRBV18; TRBD1 agrees at 7 bases. Specimen: CD4+ or CD8+ T cells sorted from blood, collected in a trial of the OX40 agonist ivuxolimab. This sequence was found in an adult with an advanced solid tumor such as melanoma, head and neck, liver or kidney cancer. The DNA for the CDR3 is TGTGCCAGTGGAGGACAGGCGAACACTGAAGCTTTCTTT. The encoded protein is CASGGQANTEAFF.